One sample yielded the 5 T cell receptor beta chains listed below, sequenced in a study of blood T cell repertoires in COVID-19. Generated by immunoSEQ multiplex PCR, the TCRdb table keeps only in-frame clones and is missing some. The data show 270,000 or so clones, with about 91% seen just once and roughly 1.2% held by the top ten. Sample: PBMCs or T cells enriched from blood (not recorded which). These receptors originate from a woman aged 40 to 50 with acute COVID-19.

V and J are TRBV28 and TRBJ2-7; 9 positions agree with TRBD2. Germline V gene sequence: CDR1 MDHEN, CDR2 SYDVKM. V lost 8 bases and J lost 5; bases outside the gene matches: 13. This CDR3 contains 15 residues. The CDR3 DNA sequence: TGTGCCAGCTCGGGACTAGCCACACTATCGGACGAGCAGTACGTC. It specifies CASSGLATLSDEQYV.

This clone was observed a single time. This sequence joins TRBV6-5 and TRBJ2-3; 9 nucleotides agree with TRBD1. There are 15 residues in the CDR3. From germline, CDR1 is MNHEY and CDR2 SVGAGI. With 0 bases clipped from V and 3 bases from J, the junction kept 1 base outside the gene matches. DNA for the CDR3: TGTGCCAGCAGTTACTCGGACAGGGGTACAGATACGCAGTATTTT. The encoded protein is CASSYSDRGTDTQYF.

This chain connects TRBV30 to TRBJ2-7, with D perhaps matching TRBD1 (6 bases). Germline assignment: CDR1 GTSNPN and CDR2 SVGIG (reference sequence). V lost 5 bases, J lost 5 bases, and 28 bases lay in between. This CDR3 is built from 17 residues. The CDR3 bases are TGTGCCTGGTTCTGGCGGGTCAGGGGTCCCTCGCGGGACGAGCAGTACGTC. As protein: CAWFWRVRGPSRDEQYV.

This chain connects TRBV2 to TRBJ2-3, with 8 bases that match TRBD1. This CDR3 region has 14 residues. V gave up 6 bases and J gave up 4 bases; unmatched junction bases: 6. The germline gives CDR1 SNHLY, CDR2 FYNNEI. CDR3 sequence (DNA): TGTGCCAGCAGGCGACAGGGGTTATCAGATACGCAGTATTTT. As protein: CASRRQGLSDTQYF.

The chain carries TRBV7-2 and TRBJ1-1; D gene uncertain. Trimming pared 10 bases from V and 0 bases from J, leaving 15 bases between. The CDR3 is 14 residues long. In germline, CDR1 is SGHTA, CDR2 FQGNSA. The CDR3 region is CATTDSGVNTEAFF. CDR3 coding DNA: TGTGCCACCACCGACTCCGGGGTGAACACTGAAGCTTTCTTT.